This T cell receptor beta chain originates from a study of T cells in Graves' hyperthyroidism and ophthalmopathy. Study at large: The initial diagnosis was the point when peripheral blood was collected, ahead of any treatment.

TCR beta CDR3 regions were amplified from RNA transcripts. HTBI primers were the set used in a first-round RT-PCR of the TCR CDR3. TCRdb analysed the multiplex PCR reads with MiXCR anew, one entry per CDR3 protein. This sample has hundreds of thousands of distinct CDR3 sequences; approximately 14% occur once, and the top ten carry 5.8%. Trimming removed 3 bases at V and 14 bases at J, with 15 bases between. This CDR3 has 12 residues. The germline V gene encodes CDR1 KGHSH and CDR2 LQKENI. This sequence joins TRBV18 and TRBJ2-3; no clear D. The sequenced sample was blood. This TCR was sampled from a young woman with Graves' hyperthyroidism that later progressed to Graves' ophthalmopathy. The CDR3, as DNA: TGTGCCAGCTCACCCGACTCCCTTGGTCGGTATTTT. It specifies CASSPDSLGRYF.